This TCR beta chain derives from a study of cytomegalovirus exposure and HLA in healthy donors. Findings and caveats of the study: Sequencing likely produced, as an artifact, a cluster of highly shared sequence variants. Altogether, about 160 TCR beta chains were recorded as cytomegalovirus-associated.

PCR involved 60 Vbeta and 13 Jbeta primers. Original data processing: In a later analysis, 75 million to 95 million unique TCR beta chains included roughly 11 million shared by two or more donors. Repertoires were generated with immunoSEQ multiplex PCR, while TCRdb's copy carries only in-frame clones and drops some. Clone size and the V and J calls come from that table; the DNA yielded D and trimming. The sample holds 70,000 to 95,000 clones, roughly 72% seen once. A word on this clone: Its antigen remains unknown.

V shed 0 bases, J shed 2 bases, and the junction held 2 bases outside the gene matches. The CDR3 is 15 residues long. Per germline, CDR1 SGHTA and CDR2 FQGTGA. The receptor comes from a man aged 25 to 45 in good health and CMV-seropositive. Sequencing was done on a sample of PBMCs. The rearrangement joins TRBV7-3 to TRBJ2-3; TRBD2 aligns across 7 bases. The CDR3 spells CASSLTGRPTDTQYF. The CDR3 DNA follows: TGTGCCAGCAGCTTAACCGGGAGGCCCACAGATACGCAGTATTTT.